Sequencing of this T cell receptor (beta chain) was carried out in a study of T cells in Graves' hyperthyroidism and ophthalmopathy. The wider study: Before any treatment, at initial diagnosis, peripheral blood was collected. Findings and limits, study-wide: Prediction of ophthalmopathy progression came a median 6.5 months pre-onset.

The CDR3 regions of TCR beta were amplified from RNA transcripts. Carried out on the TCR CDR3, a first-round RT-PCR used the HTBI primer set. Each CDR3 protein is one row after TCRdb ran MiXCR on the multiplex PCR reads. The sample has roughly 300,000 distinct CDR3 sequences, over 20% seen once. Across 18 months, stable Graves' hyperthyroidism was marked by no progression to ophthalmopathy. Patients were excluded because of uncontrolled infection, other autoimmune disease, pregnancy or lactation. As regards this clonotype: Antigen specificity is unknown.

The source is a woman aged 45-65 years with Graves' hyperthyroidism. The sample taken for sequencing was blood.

The CDR3 bases are TGTGCCAGTAGTATCGAGAAGATCTATGGCTACACCTTC. Translating it yields CASSIEKIYGYTF. The chain recombines TRBV19 with TRBJ1-2; D is ambiguous. The germline V gene encodes CDR1 LNHDA and CDR2 SQIVND (reference sequence). The CDR3 extends over 13 amino acids. Trimming cost V 3 bases and J 4 bases, with 9 bases left between them.